Below are 2 T cell receptor beta chains sequenced from a single sample in a study of tissue T cells after allogeneic stem cell transplantation. The sample's time point: mouse harvest day 14 after allogeneic transplant. Mouse grafts combined 10^7 T-cell-depleted bone marrow cells with 10^6 splenic CD5+ T cells. Using immunoSEQ multiplex PCR, the repertoire was profiled, and TCRdb retains in-frame clones only, with some absent. In the table there are 5,600 or so clones, approximately 33% of which are singletons. The specimen sequenced was skin. Receptors originate from a female BALB/c mouse given C57BL/6 T cells with graft-versus-host disease after an allogeneic hematopoietic cell transplant.

This clone was detected only a few times. Genes here carry mouse names. The sequenced fragment ends 1 residue before the CDR3 boundary, so the rest is inferred from the germline J gene. The chain is built from TRBV13-1 and TRBJ2-1; TRBD1 agrees at 10 bases. J lost 1 base, V lost 2 bases, and 3 bases had no gene match. This CDR3 has 16 residues. The germline CDR1 and CDR2 sequences are NSHNY and SYGAGN. CDR3 bases read: TGTGCCAGCAGTGAGCGGGACAGGGGAAACTATGCTGAGCAGTTC. The encoded protein is CASSERDRGNYAEQF. The whole CDR3 sequence is CASSERDRGNYAEQFF.

This clone is medium-sized by share. Gene names are mouse gene names. The observed sequence ends 1 residue before the CDR3 terminus, with the missing tail filled in from the germline J gene. The V gene is TRBV26, the J gene TRBJ1-3, with D possibly being TRBD1 (6 bases). The ends were cut back, 5 bases at V and 0 bases at J, with 8 bases in the middle. CDR3 length: 14 amino acids. CDR1 is KGHPV and CDR2 is FQNQEV in the germline V gene (reference sequence). CDR3 DNA, as far as it was read: TGTGCCAGCAGTGGGACAAATTCTGGAAATACGCTCTAT. It codes for CASSGTNSGNTLY. The full CDR3 protein is CASSGTNSGNTLYF.